This record looks at one TCR beta chain sequence and its context. The PCR ran on 60 Vbeta and 13 Jbeta primers. Libraries were prepared by immunoSEQ multiplex PCR; TCRdb keeps only in-frame clonotypes and omits some of them. This sample has under 200,000 clones, with 75% found just once. These data come from a study of cytomegalovirus exposure and HLA in healthy donors. This CDR3 contains 15 residues. The V and J ends lost 6 bases and 4 bases respectively, with 16 bases between them. Germline V gene lookup returns CDR1 LGHNA and CDR2 YSLEER. Input material: PBMCs. This sequence joins TRBV4-3 and TRBJ1-5; TRBD1 might be the D (5 bases). The source is a female donor in good health and CMV-seronegative. The CDR3 protein is CASSPEAQGNQPQHF. CDR3 DNA sequence: TGCGCCAGCAGTCCAGAGGCCCAGGGTAATCAGCCCCAGCATTTT.